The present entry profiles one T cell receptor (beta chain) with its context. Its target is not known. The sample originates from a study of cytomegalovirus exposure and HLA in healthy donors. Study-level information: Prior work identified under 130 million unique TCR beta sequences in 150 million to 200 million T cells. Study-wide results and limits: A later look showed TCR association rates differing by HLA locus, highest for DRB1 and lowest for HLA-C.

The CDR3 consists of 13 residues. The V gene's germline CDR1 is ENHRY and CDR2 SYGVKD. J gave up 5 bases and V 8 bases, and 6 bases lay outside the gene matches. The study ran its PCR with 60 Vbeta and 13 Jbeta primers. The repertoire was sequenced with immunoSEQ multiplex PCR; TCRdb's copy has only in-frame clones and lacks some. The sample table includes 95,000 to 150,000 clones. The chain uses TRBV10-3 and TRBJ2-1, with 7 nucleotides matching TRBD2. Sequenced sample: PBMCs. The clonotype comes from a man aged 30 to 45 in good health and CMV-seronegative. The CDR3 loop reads CAIGGGGDNEQFF. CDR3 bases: TGTGCCATCGGGGGGGGAGGGGACAATGAGCAGTTCTTC.